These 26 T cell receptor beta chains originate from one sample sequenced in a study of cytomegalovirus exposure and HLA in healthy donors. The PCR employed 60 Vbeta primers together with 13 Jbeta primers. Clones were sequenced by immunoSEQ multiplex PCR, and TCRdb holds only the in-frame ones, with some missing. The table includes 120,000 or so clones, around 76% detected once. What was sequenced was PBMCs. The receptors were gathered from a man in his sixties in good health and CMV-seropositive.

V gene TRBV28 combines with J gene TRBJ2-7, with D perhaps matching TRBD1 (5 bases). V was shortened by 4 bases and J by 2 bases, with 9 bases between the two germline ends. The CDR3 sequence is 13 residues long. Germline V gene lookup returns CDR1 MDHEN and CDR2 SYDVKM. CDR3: CASSSGLTYEQYF. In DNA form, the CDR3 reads TGTGCCAGCAGTTCAGGGTTGACCTACGAGCAGTACTTC.

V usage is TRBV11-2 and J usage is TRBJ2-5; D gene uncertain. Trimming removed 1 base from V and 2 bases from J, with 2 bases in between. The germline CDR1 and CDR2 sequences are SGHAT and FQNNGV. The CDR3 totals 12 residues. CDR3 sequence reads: CASSLAQETQYF. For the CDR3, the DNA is TGTGCCAGCAGCTTAGCACAAGAGACCCAGTACTTC.

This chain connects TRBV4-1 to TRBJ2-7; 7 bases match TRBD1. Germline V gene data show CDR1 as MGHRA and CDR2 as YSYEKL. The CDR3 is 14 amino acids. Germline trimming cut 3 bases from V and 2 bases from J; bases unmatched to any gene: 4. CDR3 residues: CASSHTDRTYEQYF. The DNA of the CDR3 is TGCGCCAGCAGCCACACGGACAGGACCTACGAGCAGTACTTC.

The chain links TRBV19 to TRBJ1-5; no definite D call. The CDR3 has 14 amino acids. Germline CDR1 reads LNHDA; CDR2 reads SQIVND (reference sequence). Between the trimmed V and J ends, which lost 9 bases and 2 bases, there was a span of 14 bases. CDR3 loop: CASRDMSGNQPQHF. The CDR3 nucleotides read TGTGCCAGCCGGGATATGAGTGGCAATCAGCCCCAGCATTTT. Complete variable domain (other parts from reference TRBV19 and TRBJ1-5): DGGITQSPKYLFRKEGQNVTLSCEQNLNHDAMYWYRQDPGQGLRLIYYSQIVNDFQKGDIAEGYSVSREKKESFPLTVTSAQKNPTAFYLCASRDMSGNQPQHFGDGTRLSIL.

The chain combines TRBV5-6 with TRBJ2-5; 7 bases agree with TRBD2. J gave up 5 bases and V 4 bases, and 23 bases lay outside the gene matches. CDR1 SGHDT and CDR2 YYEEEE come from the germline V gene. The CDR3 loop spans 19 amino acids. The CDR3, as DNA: TGTGCCAGCAGCAGGAGGAAGAGGTCTAGCGGCTTTCCGGGGGAGACCCAGTACTTC. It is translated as CASSRRKRSSGFPGETQYF.

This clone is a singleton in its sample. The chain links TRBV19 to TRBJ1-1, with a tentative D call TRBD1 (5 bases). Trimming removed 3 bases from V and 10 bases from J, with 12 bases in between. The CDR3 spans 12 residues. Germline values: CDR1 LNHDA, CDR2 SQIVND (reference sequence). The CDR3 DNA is TGTGCCAGTAGTATCAGGCAGGGTCGAGCTTTCTTT. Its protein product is CASSIRQGRAFF.

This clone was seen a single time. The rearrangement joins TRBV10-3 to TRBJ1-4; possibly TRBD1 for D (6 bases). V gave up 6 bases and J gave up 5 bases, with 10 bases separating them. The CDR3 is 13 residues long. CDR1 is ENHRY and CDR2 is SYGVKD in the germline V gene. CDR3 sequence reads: CAIRQGINEKLFF. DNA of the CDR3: TGTGCCATCAGACAGGGAATAAATGAAAAACTGTTTTTT.

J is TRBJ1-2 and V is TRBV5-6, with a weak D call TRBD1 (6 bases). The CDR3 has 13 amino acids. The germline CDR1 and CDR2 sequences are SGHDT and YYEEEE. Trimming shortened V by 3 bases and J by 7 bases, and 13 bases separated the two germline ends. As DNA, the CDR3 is TGTGCCAGCAGCTGGGAAACAGGGTTTGGCTACACCTTC. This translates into CASSWETGFGYTF.

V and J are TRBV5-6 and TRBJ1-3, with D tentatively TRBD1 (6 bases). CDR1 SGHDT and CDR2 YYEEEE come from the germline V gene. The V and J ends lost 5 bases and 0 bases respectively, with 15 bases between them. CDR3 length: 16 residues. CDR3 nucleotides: TGTGCCAGCAGTTTCATTACAGGGTTCTCTGGAAACACCATATATTTT. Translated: CASSFITGFSGNTIYF.

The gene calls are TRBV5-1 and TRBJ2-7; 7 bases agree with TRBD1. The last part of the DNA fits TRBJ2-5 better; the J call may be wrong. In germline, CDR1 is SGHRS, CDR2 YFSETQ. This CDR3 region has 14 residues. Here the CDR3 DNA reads TGCGCCAGCAGCCCCCGGACAGGACAAGAGACCCAGTACTTC. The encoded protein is CASSPRTGQETQYF.

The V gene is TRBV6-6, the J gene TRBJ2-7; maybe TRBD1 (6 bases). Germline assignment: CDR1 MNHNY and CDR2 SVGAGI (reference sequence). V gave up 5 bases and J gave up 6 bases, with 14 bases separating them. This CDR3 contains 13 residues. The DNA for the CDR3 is TGTGCCAGCAGTAAGGGCAGGGGAGTCGAGCAGTACTTC. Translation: CASSKGRGVEQYF.

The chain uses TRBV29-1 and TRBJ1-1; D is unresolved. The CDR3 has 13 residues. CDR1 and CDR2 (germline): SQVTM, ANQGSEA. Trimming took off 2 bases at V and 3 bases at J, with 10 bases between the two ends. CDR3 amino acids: CSVESRQDTEAFF. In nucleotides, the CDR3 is TGCAGCGTTGAATCGCGTCAGGACACTGAAGCTTTCTTT.

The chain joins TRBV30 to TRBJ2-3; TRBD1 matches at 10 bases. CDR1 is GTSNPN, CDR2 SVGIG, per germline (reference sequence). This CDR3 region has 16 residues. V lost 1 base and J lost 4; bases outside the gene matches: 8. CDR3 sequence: CAWSGWDRGTPDTQYF. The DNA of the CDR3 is TGTGCCTGGAGTGGCTGGGACAGGGGAACACCAGATACGCAGTATTTT. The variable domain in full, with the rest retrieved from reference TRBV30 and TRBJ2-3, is SQTIHQWPATLVQPVGSPLSLECTVEGTSNPNLYWYRQAAGRGLQLLFYSVGIGQISSEVPQNLSASRPQDRQFILSSKKLLLSDSGFYLCAWSGWDRGTPDTQYFGPGTRLTVL.

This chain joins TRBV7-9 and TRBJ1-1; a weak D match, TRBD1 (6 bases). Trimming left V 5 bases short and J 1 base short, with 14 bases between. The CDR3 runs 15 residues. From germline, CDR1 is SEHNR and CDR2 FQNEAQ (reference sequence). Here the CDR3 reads CASSKYREGNTEAFF. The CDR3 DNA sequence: TGTGCCAGCAGCAAATACAGGGAGGGGAACACTGAAGCTTTCTTT.

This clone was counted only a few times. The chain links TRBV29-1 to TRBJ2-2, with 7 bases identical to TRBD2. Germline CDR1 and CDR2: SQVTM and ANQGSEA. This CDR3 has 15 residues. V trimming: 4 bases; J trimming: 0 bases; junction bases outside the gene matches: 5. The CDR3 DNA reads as TGCAGCGTTGGTGCTAGCGGTACGAACACCGGGGAGCTGTTTTTT. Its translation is CSVGASGTNTGELFF.

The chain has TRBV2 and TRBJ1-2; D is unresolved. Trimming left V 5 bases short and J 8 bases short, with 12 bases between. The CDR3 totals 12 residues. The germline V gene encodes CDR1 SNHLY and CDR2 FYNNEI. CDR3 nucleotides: TGTGCCAGCAGTCTCGCGGCAGAGGGCTACACCTTC. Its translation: CASSLAAEGYTF.

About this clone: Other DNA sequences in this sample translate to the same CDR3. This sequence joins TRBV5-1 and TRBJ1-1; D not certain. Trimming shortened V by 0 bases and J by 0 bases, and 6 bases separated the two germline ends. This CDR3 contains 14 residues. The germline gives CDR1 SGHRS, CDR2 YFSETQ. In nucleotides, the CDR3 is TGCGCCAGCAGCTTGGCCCCAATGAACACTGAAGCTTTCTTT. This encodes CASSLAPMNTEAFF.

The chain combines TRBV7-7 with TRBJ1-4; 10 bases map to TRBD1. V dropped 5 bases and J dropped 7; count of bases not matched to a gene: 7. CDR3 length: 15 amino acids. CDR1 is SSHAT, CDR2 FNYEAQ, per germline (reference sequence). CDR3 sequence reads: CASSPSGQGSEKLFF. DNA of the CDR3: TGTGCCAGCAGCCCATCGGGACAGGGGAGTGAAAAACTGTTTTTT.

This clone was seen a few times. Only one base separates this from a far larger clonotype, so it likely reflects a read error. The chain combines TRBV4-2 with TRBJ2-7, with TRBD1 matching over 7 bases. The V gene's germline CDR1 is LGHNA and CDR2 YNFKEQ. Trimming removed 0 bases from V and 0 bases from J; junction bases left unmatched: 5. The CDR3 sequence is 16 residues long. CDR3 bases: TGTGCCAGCAGCCAAGAAACCGGACAGGCCTCCTACGAGCAGTACTTC. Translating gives CASSQETGQASYEQYF.

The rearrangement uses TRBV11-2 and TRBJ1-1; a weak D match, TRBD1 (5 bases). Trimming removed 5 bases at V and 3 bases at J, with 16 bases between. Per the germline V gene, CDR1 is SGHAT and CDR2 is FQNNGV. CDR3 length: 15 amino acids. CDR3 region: CASSRLIGADTEAFF. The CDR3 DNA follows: TGTGCCAGCAGCCGTCTGATAGGGGCCGACACTGAAGCTTTCTTT.

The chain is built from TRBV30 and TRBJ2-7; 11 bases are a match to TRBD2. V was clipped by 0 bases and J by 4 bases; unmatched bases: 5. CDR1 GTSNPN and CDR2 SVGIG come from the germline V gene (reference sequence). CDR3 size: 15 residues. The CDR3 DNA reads TGTGCCTGGAGTGTACAGCTAGCGGGAGGATACGAGCAGTACTTC. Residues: CAWSVQLAGGYEQYF.

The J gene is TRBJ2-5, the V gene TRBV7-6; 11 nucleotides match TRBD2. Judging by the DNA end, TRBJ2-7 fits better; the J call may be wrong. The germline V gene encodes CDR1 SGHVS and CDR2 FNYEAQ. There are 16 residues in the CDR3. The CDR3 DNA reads TGTGCCAGCAGCTTAGAGCGGGGACTAGCGGCCTACGAGCAGTACTTC. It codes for CASSLERGLAAYEQYF.

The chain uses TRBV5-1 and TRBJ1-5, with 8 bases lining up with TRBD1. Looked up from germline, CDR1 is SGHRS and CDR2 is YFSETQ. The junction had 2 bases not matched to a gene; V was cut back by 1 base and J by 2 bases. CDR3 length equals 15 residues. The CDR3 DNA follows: TGCGCCAGCAGCTTGACAGGGGGTGGCAATCAGCCCCAGCATTTT. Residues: CASSLTGGGNQPQHF.

CDR3 amino acids: CASSHPYRALSGNTIYF. CDR3 nucleotides: TGCGCCAGCAGCCACCCTTACAGGGCGCTCTCTGGAAACACCATATATTTT. This rearrangement joins TRBV4-1 to TRBJ1-3; a possible D gene is TRBD1 (6 bases). Trimming pared 3 bases from V and 0 bases from J, leaving 15 bases between. From germline, CDR1 is MGHRA and CDR2 YSYEKL. The CDR3 spans 17 residues.

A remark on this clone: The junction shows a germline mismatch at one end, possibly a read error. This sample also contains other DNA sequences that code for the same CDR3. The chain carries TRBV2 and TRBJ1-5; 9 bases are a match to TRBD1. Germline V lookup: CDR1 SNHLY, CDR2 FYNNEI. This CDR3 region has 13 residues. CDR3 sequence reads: CASGGTGHQPQHF. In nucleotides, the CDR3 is TGTGCCAGCGGAGGGACAGGGCATCAACCCCAGCATTTT. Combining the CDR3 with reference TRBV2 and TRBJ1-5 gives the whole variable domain EPEVTQTPSHQVTQMGQEVILRCVPISNHLYFYWYRQILGQKVEFLVSFYNNEISEKSEIFDDQFSVERPDGSNFTLKIRSTKLEDSAMYFCASGGTGHQPQHFGDGTRLSIL.

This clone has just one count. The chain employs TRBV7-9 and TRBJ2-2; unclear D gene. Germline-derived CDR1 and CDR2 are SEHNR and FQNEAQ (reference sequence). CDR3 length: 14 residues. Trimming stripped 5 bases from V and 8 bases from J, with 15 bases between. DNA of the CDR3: TGTGCCAGCAGCACCCGATCTAGTGGTGGGGAGCTGTTTTTT. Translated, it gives CASSTRSSGGELFF.